This T cell receptor (beta chain) was sequenced during a study of cytomegalovirus exposure and HLA in healthy donors. Study information: Samples from HLA-typed donors yielded around 79 million unique TCRs in an early data release. There were over 350 genotyped donors. Of these, roughly 84% fell in the genetic ancestry cluster associated with self-reported Caucasian donors.

Study-wide results and caveats: Per a later analysis, roughly 17,000 TCR beta sequences showed association with HLA alleles at 0.05 false discovery rate. Based on reports, TCR beta sequences accurately predicted HLA-A and HLA-B alleles for most subjects.

The CDR3 length is 14 residues. Trimming removed 2 bases from V and 0 bases from J, with 7 bases in between. Germline V CDR1 and CDR2: SGDLS, YYNGEE. The study ran its PCR with 60 Vbeta and 13 Jbeta primers. The repertoire was sequenced with immunoSEQ multiplex PCR; TCRdb's copy has only in-frame clones and lacks some. The sample lists roughly 220,000 clones, 55% to 75% occurring once. Regarding this clone: Its antigen is undetermined.

Sequencing was performed on PBMCs. The rearrangement uses TRBV9 and TRBJ2-3; no clear D gene. The sequence was collected from a man aged 40-55 years in good health and CMV-seropositive. The DNA for the CDR3 is TGTGCCAGCAGCGTGCAGTCAAGCACAGATACGCAGTATTTT. Its protein is CASSVQSSTDTQYF. The full variable domain, its missing parts supplied by reference TRBV9 and TRBJ2-3, is DSGVTQTPKHLITATGQRVTLRCSPRSGDLSVYWYQQSLDQGLQFLIQYYNGEERAKGNILERFSAQQFPDLHSELNLSSLELGDSALYFCASSVQSSTDTQYFGPGTRLTVL.